This TCR beta chain was sequenced in a study of cytomegalovirus exposure and HLA in healthy donors. The study's findings and limits: What TCR beta sequences reportedly achieved was accurate prediction of HLA-A and HLA-B alleles in most subjects.

This clone was seen only once. As yet, its antigen is unknown. 13 Jbeta primers and 60 Vbeta primers were used for the PCR. Data came from immunoSEQ multiplex PCR; TCRdb stores just in-frame clones and leaves some out. The table lists about 100,000 clones, roughly 83% of them singletons, with just over 2.5% in the top ten. Germline V gives CDR1 SGDLS, CDR2 YYNGEE. This CDR3 spans 13 amino acids. This TCR came from a man aged 40-55 years in good health and CMV-seronegative. The sample comprised PBMCs. The chain is built from TRBV9 and TRBJ2-5, with 7 bases aligning to TRBD1. The DNA matches TRBJ2-7 better at its end, which makes the J call doubtful. Here the CDR3 DNA reads TGTGCCAGCAGCGCTCGACAGGGAGCCGAGCAGTACTTC. Its translation: CASSARQGAEQYF.